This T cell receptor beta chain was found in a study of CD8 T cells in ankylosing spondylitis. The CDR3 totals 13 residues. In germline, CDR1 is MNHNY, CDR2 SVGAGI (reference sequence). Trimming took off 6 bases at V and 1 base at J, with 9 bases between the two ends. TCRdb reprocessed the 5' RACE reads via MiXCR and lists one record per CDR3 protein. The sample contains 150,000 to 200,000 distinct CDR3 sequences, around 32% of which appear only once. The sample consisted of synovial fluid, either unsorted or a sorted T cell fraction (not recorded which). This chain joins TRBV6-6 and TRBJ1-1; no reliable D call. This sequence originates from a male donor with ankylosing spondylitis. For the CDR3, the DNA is TGTGCCAGCAGCAACCAGGCGAACACTGAAGCTTTCTTT. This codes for CASSNQANTEAFF.